This TCR beta chain emerged from a study of post-analysis software for immune sequencing data. Study details: Disease courses included relapsing-remitting, secondary progressive and progressive-relapsing multiple sclerosis. Study-level findings and limits: With TRBV5-6, TRBV5-1 and TRBV20-1 included, 5 or 6 TRBV segments were more frequent in patients than in controls. Under the F measure, samples that were prepared in one batch clustered strongly together. Normalized Chao1 diversity in multiple sclerosis patients fell significantly below that of controls.

The TCR beta cDNA libraries contained unique molecular identifiers. Some 500,000 cDNA molecules were recovered from an input of about 0.9 to 10 million T cells. TCRdb used MiXCR to reprocess the PCR reads, holding one entry per CDR3 protein. The table lists 800,000 to 950,000 distinct CDR3 sequences, under 70% of them singletons. As to this clonotype: Its cognate antigen is unknown.

CDR3 length: 16 residues. Germline CDR1 and CDR2: MNHNY and SVGAGI (reference sequence). V gave up 2 bases and J gave up 1 base, with 9 bases separating them. V is TRBV6-6 and J is TRBJ2-6; D unresolved. This TCR came from a girl aged 10 to 17 with multiple sclerosis. Sequencing used blood. The DNA of the CDR3 is TGTGCCAGCAGTTACGTGTGGGGATCTGGGGCCAACGTCCTGACTTTC. Protein: CASSYVWGSGANVLTF.